A single sample is the source of the 5 T cell receptor beta chains below, sequenced in a study of CXCR3-negative and CXCR3-positive naive CD8 T cells. Researchers prepared the TRB cDNA libraries using 5' RACE with UMI labels. TCRdb derives one entry per CDR3 protein from the 5' RACE reads, leaving out DNA. This specimen shows approximately 62,000 distinct CDR3 sequences; the ten leading clones hold about 4.4%. The sequenced material came from naive CXCR3- CD8+ T cells from blood. Noted subset: CD45RO-CCR7+CD27+CD95- naive CD8+ T cells lacking CXCR3 (TNR3-). These receptors were taken from a human donor in good health. Some clones in this sample may be carry-over from other donors' samples.

This chain connects TRBV29-1 to TRBJ1-5. CDR1 is SQVTM, CDR2 ANQGSEA, per germline. This CDR3 comprises 15 residues. The CDR3 loop reads CSVEGGITVNQPQHF.

V usage is TRBV24-1 and J usage is TRBJ2-6; TCRdb's D call of TRBD1 is untestable without DNA. The CDR3 has 16 residues. CDR1 and CDR2 from the germline V gene are KGHDR and SFDVKD. Here the CDR3 reads CATSTGQGDGANVLTF.

This rearrangement joins TRBV29-1 to TRBJ2-1; the TCRdb call, TRBD2, lacks DNA for checking. CDR3 length: 16 amino acids. Germline V gives CDR1 SQVTM, CDR2 ANQGSEA. CDR3 sequence: CSVELAGIESYNEQFF.

The J gene is TRBJ2-1, the V gene TRBV4-3. The CDR3 is 14 amino acids. Germline V gene sequence: CDR1 LGHNA, CDR2 YSLEER. CDR3 amino acids: CASSHKRSGFEQFF.

The chain uses TRBV7-2 and TRBJ2-1; TCRdb returns TRBD2, unconfirmable since there is no DNA. Germline-derived CDR1 and CDR2 are SGHTA and FQGNSA. The CDR3 is made up of 18 amino acids. CDR3 region: CASSPAGSGGVVDNEQFF.